The clone carrying this T cell receptor (beta chain) came up many times. This sample is part of a study of early T cells in non-severe SARS-CoV-2 infection. The CDR3 is 15 residues long. Germline CDR1 reads LGHNA; CDR2 reads YNFKEQ. V shed 0 bases and J 8 bases; nucleotides not matched to a gene: 7. In TCRdb, the 5' RACE reads were re-called with MiXCR into one record per CDR3 protein. The table has approximately 97,000 distinct CDR3 sequences, approximately 11% seen once. J is TRBJ1-5 and V is TRBV4-2; 7 bases map to TRBD1. The sample was whole blood, taken at baseline. The clonotype comes from an adult who was a healthcare worker with PCR-confirmed SARS-CoV-2 infection or an uninfected control (not recorded which). The CDR3 bases are TGTGCCAGCAGCCAAGATTTATCAGGGGGGAAGCCCCAGCATTTT. It is translated as CASSQDLSGGKPQHF.